Below, 32 T cell receptor beta chains from the same sample are listed, as sequenced in a study of T cell responses to AZD1222 COVID-19 vaccine. Generated by immunoSEQ multiplex PCR, the TCRdb table keeps only in-frame clones and is missing some. The sample includes some 150,000 clones, approximately 93% of them seen just once. This material consisted of peripheral blood, taken on day 0 of AZD1222 vaccination. The source of these receptors is an adult in good health.

This chain connects TRBV5-1 to TRBJ2-4; D ambiguous. The ends were cut back, 0 bases at V and 9 bases at J, with 10 bases in the middle. The CDR3 runs to 13 residues. CDR1 SGHRS and CDR2 YFSETQ come from the germline V gene. CDR3 protein: CASSLDGVGIQYF. The CDR3 DNA reads as TGCGCCAGCAGCTTGGATGGGGTCGGCATTCAGTACTTC. The whole variable domain, filled in from reference TRBV5-1 and TRBJ2-4, reads KAGVTQTPRYLIKTRGQQVTLSCSPISGHRSVSWYQQTPGQGLQFLFEYFSETQRNKGNFPGRFSGRQFSNSRSEMNVSTLELGDSALYLCASSLDGVGIQYFGAGTRLSVL.

This chain uses TRBV5-1 with TRBJ1-1; D not resolved. Trimming removed 4 bases from V and 0 bases from J, with 13 bases in between. Germline V lookup: CDR1 SGHRS, CDR2 YFSETQ. This CDR3 contains 15 residues. CDR3 in DNA: TGCGCCAGCAGCCTTGCCACCCGGGTGAACACTGAAGCTTTCTTT. It specifies CASSLATRVNTEAFF.

The J gene is TRBJ2-5, the V gene TRBV10-3; D unresolved. Germline V gene sequence: CDR1 ENHRY, CDR2 SYGVKD. The CDR3 consists of 14 residues. Deletions cut 3 bases from V and 5 bases from J, with 13 bases between. CDR3 loop: CAISDGPAGETQYF. Written as DNA, the CDR3 is TGTGCCATCAGTGACGGGCCCGCCGGGGAGACCCAGTACTTC.

The rearrangement joins TRBV7-9 to TRBJ1-1; TRBD1 matches 9 bases. The length of the CDR3 is 13 residues. V trimming: 5 bases; J trimming: 6 bases; junction bases outside the gene matches: 4. Germline CDR1 reads SEHNR; CDR2 reads FQNEAQ (reference sequence). The CDR3, as DNA: TGTGCCAGCAGCGAGACAGGGGGGTCTGAAGCTTTCTTT. It is translated as CASSETGGSEAFF. The entire variable domain, with the rest obtained from reference TRBV7-9 and TRBJ1-1, is as follows: DTGVSQNPRHKITKRGQNVTFRCDPISEHNRLYWYRQTLGQGPEFLTYFQNEAQLEKSRLLSDRFSAERPKGSFSTLEIQRTEQGDSAMYLCASSETGGSEAFFGQGTRLTVV.

This chain links TRBV5-1 with TRBJ1-1; the D is unclear. CDR3 length: 13 residues. The ends were cut back, 2 bases at V and 1 base at J, with 6 bases in the middle. Germline V gives CDR1 SGHRS, CDR2 YFSETQ. CDR3 in amino acids: CASSLNPNTEAFF. The DNA for the CDR3 is TGCGCCAGCAGCTTAAACCCGAACACTGAAGCTTTCTTT. The variable domain in full, with the rest retrieved from reference TRBV5-1 and TRBJ1-1, is KAGVTQTPRYLIKTRGQQVTLSCSPISGHRSVSWYQQTPGQGLQFLFEYFSETQRNKGNFPGRFSGRQFSNSRSEMNVSTLELGDSALYLCASSLNPNTEAFFGQGTRLTVV.

The V gene is TRBV6-2 or TRBV6-3, the J gene TRBJ1-4; a possible D gene is TRBD1 (6 bases). The V gene's germline CDR1 is MNHEY and CDR2 SVGEGT. Trimming removed 5 bases from V and 7 bases from J, with 17 bases in between. The CDR3 runs 15 residues. Here the CDR3 DNA reads TGTGCCAGCAGTCCAGGGGTTTTGTTTGGTGAAAAACTGTTTTTT. It specifies CASSPGVLFGEKLFF.

The chain links TRBV6-5 to TRBJ1-1; the D is unclear. Germline assignment: CDR1 MNHEY and CDR2 SVGAGI. The CDR3 runs to 15 residues. Trimming shortened V by 7 bases and J by 0 bases, and 15 bases separated the two germline ends. CDR3 region: CASIPSQPLNTEAFF. In DNA form, the CDR3 reads TGTGCCAGCATACCGTCGCAGCCTCTGAACACTGAAGCTTTCTTT.

CDR3 bases: TGTGCCAGCAGCGACCCCAGCAAGGACCGGGGATTCTACGAGCAGTACTTC. Residues: CASSDPSKDRGFYEQYF. The rearrangement joins TRBV5-4 to TRBJ2-7, with D perhaps TRBD2 (5 bases). CDR1 is SGHNT, CDR2 YYREEE, per germline (reference sequence). The CDR3 length is 17 residues. V lost 4 bases, J lost 3 bases, and 23 bases lay in between.

The CDR3, as DNA: TGTGCCAGCAAGGCAGGTTCTGACGAGCAGTACTTC. It specifies CASKAGSDEQYF. The chain links TRBV2 to TRBJ2-7; D gene ambiguous. The CDR3 runs to 12 residues. V gave up 7 bases and J gave up 5 bases, with 12 bases separating them. In germline, CDR1 is SNHLY, CDR2 FYNNEI.

The chain links TRBV10-1 to TRBJ1-1; TRBD1 is a possible D gene (5 bases). CDR1 is WNHNN, CDR2 SYGVQD, per germline (reference sequence). Between the trimmed V and J ends, which lost 2 bases and 8 bases, there was a span of 18 bases. The CDR3 has 15 residues. Here the CDR3 DNA reads TGCGCCAGCAGTGAGCTAGGGGCAGGGCGGGTCGAAGCTTTCTTT. Amino acids: CASSELGAGRVEAFF.

This rearrangement joins TRBV13 to TRBJ1-1, with D unresolved. This CDR3 comprises 15 residues. V was clipped by 7 bases and J by 0 bases, with 15 bases between them. The V gene's germline CDR1 is PRHDT and CDR2 FYEKMQ (reference sequence). CDR3 DNA: TGTGCCAGCAAGGAGAAAGGGAGGGTGAACACTGAAGCTTTCTTT. Translating gives CASKEKGRVNTEAFF.

The rearrangement uses TRBV18 and TRBJ2-1; D not certain. The germline V and J ends were trimmed by 8 bases and 0 bases, with 2 bases remaining between them. The CDR3 runs to 11 residues. Germline CDR1 and CDR2: KGHSH and LQKENI. This CDR3 is CASLSYNEQFF. DNA of the CDR3: TGTGCCAGCCTCTCCTACAATGAGCAGTTCTTC. Looking up the rest from reference TRBV18 and TRBJ2-1 gives the full variable domain: NAGVMQNPRHLVRRRGQEARLRCSPMKGHSHVYWYRQLPEEGLKFMVYLQKENIIDESGMPKERFSAEFPKEGPSILRIQQVVRGDSAAYFCASLSYNEQFFGPGTRLTVL.

The rearrangement links TRBV12-5 to TRBJ1-1, with D uncertain. Germline CDR1 is LGHNT and CDR2 is FRNRAP. The CDR3 loop spans 15 amino acids. V gave up 6 bases and J gave up 0 bases, with 14 bases separating them. The CDR3 coding sequence is TGTGCTAGTGGCCGTCGGCAGTTCATGAACACTGAAGCTTTCTTT. This codes for CASGRRQFMNTEAFF.

V is TRBV6-6 and J is TRBJ2-7; TRBD1 is a possible D gene (6 bases). Germline lookup yields CDR1 MNHNY and CDR2 SVGAGI (reference sequence). The CDR3 spans 11 residues. Deletions cut 6 bases from V and 6 bases from J, with 9 bases between. In DNA, the CDR3 is TGTGCCAGCAGCAAGACAGGCGAGCAGTACTTC. This gives the protein CASSKTGEQYF.

This clone was seen only once. V gene TRBV5-4 combines with J gene TRBJ1-1; no clear D gene. Trimming shortened V by 2 bases and J by 0 bases, and 11 bases separated the two germline ends. This CDR3 spans 15 amino acids. Germline V lookup: CDR1 SGHNT, CDR2 YYREEE (reference sequence). The CDR3 bases are TGTGCCAGCAGCTTAGTCGGGGTAGTGAACACTGAAGCTTTCTTT. Translation gives CASSLVGVVNTEAFF.

The rearrangement links TRBV27 to TRBJ1-1; D gene unclear. This CDR3 comprises 11 residues. Trimming cost V 7 bases and J 7 bases, with 10 bases left between them. In germline, CDR1 is MNHEY, CDR2 SMNVEV (reference sequence). The CDR3 bases are TGTGCCAGCACCCTCGGTGGTGAAGCTTTCTTT. Translating it yields CASTLGGEAFF.

This clone has only one observation. The CDR3: CASSATGGWDTGELFF. The CDR3 DNA follows: TGTGCCAGCAGCGCTACAGGGGGTTGGGACACCGGGGAGCTGTTTTTT. This rearrangement joins TRBV2 to TRBJ2-2, with 8 bases aligning to TRBD1. Germline lookup yields CDR1 SNHLY and CDR2 FYNNEI. J gave up 3 bases and V 6 bases, and 9 bases lay outside the gene matches. This CDR3 has 16 amino acids.

The rearrangement joins TRBV20-1 to TRBJ2-3, with 7 bases identical to TRBD2. The CDR3 spans 15 residues. The V and J ends lost 3 bases and 3 bases, in that order; junction bases with no gene match: 9. Germline assignment: CDR1 DFQATT and CDR2 SNEGSKA (reference sequence). CDR3 bases: TGCAGTGCTAGTTCCGGGGAGGGCGGGACAGATACGCAGTATTTT. Its translation: CSASSGEGGTDTQYF.

The rearrangement joins TRBV2 to TRBJ1-2; D is unclear. V was cut by 7 bases and J by 6 bases, with 6 bases left in between. Germline lookup yields CDR1 SNHLY and CDR2 FYNNEI. There are 10 residues in the CDR3. CDR3 sequence: CASKWNGYTF. In DNA form, the CDR3 reads TGTGCCAGCAAGTGGAATGGCTACACCTTC. Supplemented by reference TRBV2 and TRBJ1-2, the full variable domain reads EPEVTQTPSHQVTQMGQEVILRCVPISNHLYFYWYRQILGQKVEFLVSFYNNEISEKSEIFDDQFSVERPDGSNFTLKIRSTKLEDSAMYFCASKWNGYTFGSGTRLTVV.

This sequence joins TRBV6-5 and TRBJ1-2; 9 bases are a match to TRBD1. The CDR3 loop spans 13 amino acids. V dropped 7 bases and J dropped 8; count of bases not matched to a gene: 8. Germline lookup yields CDR1 MNHEY and CDR2 SVGAGI. CDR3: CASTVQGASGYTF. The DNA of the CDR3 is TGTGCCAGCACTGTACAGGGGGCGAGCGGCTACACCTTC.

CDR3: CASSPGTGTSYEQYF. CDR3 DNA: TGTGCCAGCTCACCGGGGACAGGGACGTCCTACGAGCAGTACTTC. The chain combines TRBV18 with TRBJ2-7; 9 bases match TRBD1. This CDR3 region has 15 residues. V was clipped by 3 bases and J by 1 base; unmatched bases: 4. Per germline, CDR1 KGHSH and CDR2 LQKENI.

The V gene is TRBV7-8, the J gene TRBJ2-2; 11 bases are shared with TRBD1. The germline gives CDR1 SGHVS, CDR2 FQNEAQ. J gave up 6 bases and V 5 bases, and 5 bases lay outside the gene matches. The CDR3 contains 15 residues. Here the CDR3 reads CASSPRTGGSGELFF. In DNA, the CDR3 is TGTGCCAGCAGCCCGAGGACAGGGGGCTCCGGGGAGCTGTTTTTT.

This rearrangement joins TRBV6-6 to TRBJ2-7; possible D gene TRBD1, 5 bases. Germline lookup yields CDR1 MNHNY and CDR2 SVGAGI (reference sequence). The CDR3 loop spans 12 amino acids. The V and J ends lost 6 bases and 7 bases respectively, with 13 bases between them. In DNA form, the CDR3 reads TGTGCCAGCAGCGGATTTAGGGGAGAGCAGTACTTC. Its protein is CASSGFRGEQYF.

This clone came up many times. This chain joins TRBV6-5 and TRBJ1-2, with D hard to call. This CDR3 comprises 14 residues. The germline V and J ends were trimmed by 7 bases and 8 bases, with 20 bases remaining between them. The germline gives CDR1 MNHEY, CDR2 SVGAGI. CDR3 region: CASTTMMEGEGYTF. The CDR3 nucleotides are TGTGCCAGCACCACCATGATGGAGGGAGAAGGCTACACCTTC.

The J gene is TRBJ2-7, the V gene TRBV9; D may match TRBD1 or TRBD2 (5 bases each). The CDR3 length is 16 residues. Trimming stripped 4 bases from V and 0 bases from J, with 17 bases between. The V gene's germline CDR1 is SGDLS and CDR2 YYNGEE. Here the CDR3 reads CASSPPGLTFSYEQYF. CDR3 coding DNA: TGTGCCAGCAGCCCTCCGGGGCTAACCTTCTCCTACGAGCAGTACTTC.

The V and J genes are TRBV6-4 and TRBJ1-6; no clear D. This CDR3 spans 14 amino acids. CDR1 and CDR2 (germline): MRHNA, SNTAGT. V was shortened by 6 bases and J by 5 bases, with 11 bases between the two germline ends. The CDR3, as DNA: TGTGCCAGCAGGGCCCTTGGGAATAATTCACCCCTCCACTTT. Its translation is CASRALGNNSPLHF.

This clone has a single count. The rearrangement uses TRBV3-1 (or the pseudogene TRBV3-2) and TRBJ1-2, with 12 bases identical to TRBD1. Trimming removed 3 bases from V and 4 bases from J; junction bases left unmatched: 9. The CDR3 spans 17 residues. Germline CDR1 LGHDT, CDR2 YNNKEL (reference sequence). The CDR3 nucleotides are TGTGCCAGCAGCCATACGGGACAGGGGGCTTTGTTCTATGGCTACACCTTC. Protein: CASSHTGQGALFYGYTF.

The genes are TRBV5-1 and TRBJ1-4; 9 nucleotides agree with TRBD1. This CDR3 contains 17 residues. Germline values: CDR1 SGHRS, CDR2 YFSETQ. After removal of 3 bases from V and 9 bases from J, the junction contained 15 bases not matched to a gene. DNA for the CDR3: TGCGCCAGCAGCTCGGGACAGGGTGAGCGGGTCGTCCAAAAACTGTTTTTT. This encodes CASSSGQGERVVQKLFF.

The rearrangement uses TRBV18 and TRBJ1-3; D remains ambiguous. CDR1 and CDR2 from the germline V gene are KGHSH and LQKENI. Trimming shortened V by 6 bases and J by 3 bases, and 12 bases separated the two germline ends. This CDR3 contains 14 residues. CDR3 loop: CASSQLEGGNTIYF. The CDR3 coding sequence is TGTGCCAGCTCTCAACTGGAGGGTGGAAACACCATATATTTT.

V usage is TRBV5-1 and J usage is TRBJ1-5; 7 bases line up with TRBD1. The CDR3 runs 15 residues. CDR1 and CDR2 (germline): SGHRS, YFSETQ. V was clipped by 3 bases and J by 5 bases; unmatched bases: 8. CDR3 DNA sequence: TGCGCCAGCAGCTCCGGGCAGGGGGACCATCAGCCCCAGCATTTT. This translates into CASSSGQGDHQPQHF.

This clone showed up just once. The chain links TRBV11-2 to TRBJ1-1; D is unclear. Germline loops: CDR1 SGHAT, CDR2 FQNNGV. Trimming took 1 base from V and 7 from J, leaving 16 bases between them. The CDR3 is 15 residues long. Here the CDR3 reads CASSLVGVFYDEAFF. The DNA of the CDR3 is TGTGCCAGCAGCTTAGTTGGGGTCTTTTATGATGAAGCTTTCTTT.

The genes are TRBV7-9 and TRBJ1-6; D is unclear. Deletions cut 1 base from V and 0 bases from J, with 10 bases between. The CDR3 extends over 17 amino acids. Germline V CDR1 and CDR2: SEHNR, FQNEAQ (reference sequence). CDR3 nucleotide sequence: TGTGCCAGCAGCTTAGTTGGCAGGAGCTCCTATAATTCACCCCTCCACTTT. The encoded protein is CASSLVGRSSYNSPLHF.